This entry is about one T cell receptor (beta chain). Its antigen is undetermined. V was clipped by 2 bases and J by 7 bases, with 12 bases between them. CDR1 is MNHNY, CDR2 SVGAGI, per germline (reference sequence). The CDR3 is made up of 14 amino acids. The data are from a study of neurological immune-mediated disorders. Study outcomes and limitations: Private repertoires in all groups were suggested by the absence of shared CDR3 amino acid sequences among expanded clones across subjects.

The authors produced cDNA by 5'RACE using 10-nucleotide random UMIs. A single record per CDR3 protein comes from TCRdb applying MiXCR to the 5' RACE reads. The sample shows about 46,000 distinct CDR3 sequences, around 4.5% of them seen only once. The source of this sequence is a woman aged 60-75 years with multiple sclerosis. The chain has TRBV6-6 and TRBJ1-5, with D unclear. Sequencing was carried out using PBMCs. This CDR3 reads CASSYVEGWQPQHF. CDR3 DNA sequence: TGTGCCAGCAGTTACGTCGAAGGATGGCAGCCCCAGCATTTT.